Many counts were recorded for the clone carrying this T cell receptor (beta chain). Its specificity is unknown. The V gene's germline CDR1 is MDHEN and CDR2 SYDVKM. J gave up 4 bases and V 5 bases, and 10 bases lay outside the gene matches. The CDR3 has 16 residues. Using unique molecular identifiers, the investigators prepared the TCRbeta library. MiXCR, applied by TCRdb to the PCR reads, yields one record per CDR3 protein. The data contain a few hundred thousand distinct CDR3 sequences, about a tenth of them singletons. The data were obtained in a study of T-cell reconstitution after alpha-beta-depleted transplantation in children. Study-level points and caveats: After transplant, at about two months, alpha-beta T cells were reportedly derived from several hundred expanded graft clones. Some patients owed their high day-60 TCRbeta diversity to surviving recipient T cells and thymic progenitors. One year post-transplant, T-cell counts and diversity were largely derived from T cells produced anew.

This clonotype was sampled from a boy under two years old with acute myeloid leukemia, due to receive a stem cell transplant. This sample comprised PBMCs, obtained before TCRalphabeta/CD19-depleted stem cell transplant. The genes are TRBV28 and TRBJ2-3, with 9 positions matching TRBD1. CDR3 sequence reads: CASSPNRGLAADTQYF. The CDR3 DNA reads TGTGCCAGCAGTCCAAACAGGGGGCTAGCGGCAGATACGCAGTATTTT.